The T cell receptor (beta chain) described here comes from a study of blood T cell repertoires in COVID-19. Study-wide background: Researchers got acute and convalescent COVID-19 samples from the United States, Italy and Spain. T cells, B-cell-depleted T cells, or PBMCs supplied cDNA or gDNA.

Germline loops: CDR1 MDHEN, CDR2 SYDVKM. The ends were cut back, 5 bases at V and 0 bases at J, with 4 bases in the middle. The CDR3 runs 13 residues. Source study methods: Reference gene primer amplification gave estimated nucleated cell counts. Using immunoSEQ multiplex PCR, the repertoire was profiled, and TCRdb retains in-frame clones only, with some absent. V and J calls and clone size are those listed in that table; D and trimming were worked out from the DNA. The table shows roughly 150,000 clones, with 65% to 90% occurring only once. Material: peripheral blood. The chain carries TRBV28 and TRBJ1-4, with D unclear. This receptor was identified in a man aged 45-60 years with acute or convalescent COVID-19. The CDR3 nucleotides read TGTGCCAGCAGTATTACAACTAATGAAAAACTGTTTTTT. It encodes CASSITTNEKLFF.